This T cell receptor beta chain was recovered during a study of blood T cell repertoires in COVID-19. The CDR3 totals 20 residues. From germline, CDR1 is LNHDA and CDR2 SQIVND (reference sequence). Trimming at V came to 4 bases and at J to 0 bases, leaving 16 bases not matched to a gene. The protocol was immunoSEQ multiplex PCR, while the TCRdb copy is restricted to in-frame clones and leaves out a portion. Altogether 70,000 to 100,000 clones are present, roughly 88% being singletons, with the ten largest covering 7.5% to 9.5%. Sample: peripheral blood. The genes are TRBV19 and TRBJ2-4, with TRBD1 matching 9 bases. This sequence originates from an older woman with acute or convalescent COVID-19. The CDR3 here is CASSKLSGQGTKVAKNIQYF. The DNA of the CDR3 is TGTGCCAGTAGTAAGTTATCGGGACAGGGAACAAAGGTAGCCAAAAACATTCAGTACTTC.